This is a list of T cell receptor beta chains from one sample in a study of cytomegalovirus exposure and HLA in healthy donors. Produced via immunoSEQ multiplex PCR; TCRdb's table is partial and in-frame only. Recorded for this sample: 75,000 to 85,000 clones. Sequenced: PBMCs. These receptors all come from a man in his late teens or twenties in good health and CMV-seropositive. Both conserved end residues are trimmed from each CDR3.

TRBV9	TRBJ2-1	ASSGTSGRNEQF
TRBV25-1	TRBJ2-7	ASSGHPSSGGTYEQY
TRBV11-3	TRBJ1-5	ASSLAVTSPGENQPQH
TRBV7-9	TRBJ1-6	ASSWADKTLH
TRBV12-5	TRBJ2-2	ASGFYDRELF
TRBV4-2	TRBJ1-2	ASSLPLEGTGLVGYT
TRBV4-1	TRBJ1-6	ASSLLGSGGAPLH
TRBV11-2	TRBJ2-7	ASSLYYEQY
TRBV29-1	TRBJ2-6	SVEGEGSGANVLT
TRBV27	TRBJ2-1	ASSRAWTDNEQF
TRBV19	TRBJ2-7	ASSPGSPRSYEQY
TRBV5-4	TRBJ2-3	ASSPGGTIYAQY
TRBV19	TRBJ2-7	ASSMGQGLYEQY
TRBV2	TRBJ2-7	ASSGGTSGYEQY
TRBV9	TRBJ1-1	ASSVRGLGEAF
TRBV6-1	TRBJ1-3	ASSEPPWGGHGNTIY
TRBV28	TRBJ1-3	ASSLGDRGGNTIY
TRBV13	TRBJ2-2	ASRRGGLNTGELF
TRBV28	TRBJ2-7	ASSLRDRVYEQY
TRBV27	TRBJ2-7	ASSLRSGAVYEQY
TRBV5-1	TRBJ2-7	ASSLEKTGGYYEQY
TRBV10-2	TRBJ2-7	ASSEGQTYEQY
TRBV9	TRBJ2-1	ASSGAGIHYNEQF
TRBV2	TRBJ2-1	ASSAGLATDYNEQF
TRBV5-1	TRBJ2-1	ASSSGLAANNEQF
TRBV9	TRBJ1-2	ASSTSGQGGYGYT
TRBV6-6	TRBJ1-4	ASSALGVTNEKLF
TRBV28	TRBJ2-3	ASLSGGVSDTQY
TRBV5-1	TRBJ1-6	ASSVRGDDSPLH